The text below deals with one T cell receptor beta chain. The antigen it recognizes is unknown. No base-level quality is on record; no much larger clone is a single base apart. This sample is drawn from a study of blood T cell repertoires in COVID-19 (dated by TCRdb to about 2020). Background for the entire study: Samples from collaborators originated in the United States, Italy and Spain and spanned both the acute and convalescent phases of COVID-19. The dataset comprised deeply sampled blood TCRbeta repertoires from subjects exposed to, actively infected with, or recovered from COVID-19. The repertoires were made available in a free public database intended to serve as a resource for research on the immune response to SARS-CoV-2. Where available, HLA class I and class II types were taken from metadata supplied by the sample provider and were not determined by assay-based typing. A de-identified subject ID, COVID-19 status, age in years and sex were almost always included in the sample metadata. Samples came from the ongoing ImmuneRACE study (first 160 participants) plus 1,254 subjects from 6 global collaborators. The material from the prospective study consisted of cDNA or gDNA derived from T cells, B-cell-depleted T cells, or PBMCs.

Each collaborating institution followed its own protocols to collect whole blood in K2EDTA tubes. Collaborator samples were shipped for TCRbeta analysis as frozen whole blood, isolated PBMCs, or DNA extracted from either sample type. The CDR1 and CDR2 encoded by the germline V gene are SNHLY and FYNNEI. A distance of 11 bases separates the germline ends of V and J, which lose 4 bases and 5 bases respectively. Spanning cysteine to phenylalanine, the CDR3 consists of 13 amino acids. Only CDR3 DNA is held: 39 bases, read in frame from base 1. Overall study results and their limits: How much clinical and demographic metadata was included differed by source and by participant, and the metadata was provided uncurated.

TCRbeta CDR3 regions were amplified from genomic DNA using the immunoSEQ Assay, a bias-controlled multiplex PCR. As for the authors' bioinformatics: The number of nucleated cells in each sample was estimated from the amplification of reference gene primers within the assay. To quantify the absolute abundance of each unique TCRbeta CDR3 rearrangement, sequence reads were collapsed and filtered. For each sample, productive Simpson clonality was calculated as the square root of Simpson's diversity index over productive rearrangements. TCRdb took over this immuneACCESS table, retaining in-frame rearrangements with V and J assigned. Such tables are incomplete; in checked studies, under half of the missing clones stem from an unresolved V gene, and the remainder is unexplained. For V, J and clone size, that table is used; D and trimming come from the DNA. The sample data list 50,000 to 75,000 clones, and about 77% of these were observed just once. The ten top clones hold less than 25% of the sample.

The sample comprised peripheral blood. The sequence joins TRBV2 to TRBJ2-5, and TRBD2 may be the D gene, going by 5 matching bases. This TCR was sampled from a man of 80 years or more with active or convalescent COVID-19. The DNA reads as follows: TGTGCCAGCAGTGTAGAGGGTAGGGAGACCCAGTACTTC. Translated, it reads CASSVEGRETQYF.